These 11 T cell receptor beta chains were sequenced from one sample in a study of blood T cell repertoires in COVID-19. Profiling relied on immunoSEQ multiplex PCR, and the TCRdb table lists in-frame clones only, not all of them. The table has about 160,000 clones, around 83% seen once. Sequencing input: peripheral blood. Source of these receptors: a woman in her forties or fifties with COVID-19, enrolled during active disease.

J is TRBJ2-3 and V is TRBV3-1 (or the pseudogene TRBV3-2); TRBD2 agrees at 10 bases. The CDR3 loop spans 20 amino acids. Germline V gene data show CDR1 as LGHDT and CDR2 as YNNKEL (reference sequence). The V and J ends lost 0 bases and 4 bases, in that order; junction bases with no gene match: 16. This CDR3 is CASSQEGGEVRLAGSDTQYF. Here the CDR3 DNA reads TGTGCCAGCAGCCAAGAAGGAGGGGAAGTGAGACTAGCGGGTTCAGATACGCAGTATTTT.

This clone was seen more than once but under ten times. The chain recombines TRBV5-4 with TRBJ1-1; 7 positions agree with TRBD1. V lost 0 bases, J lost 4 bases, and 0 bases stayed unmatched. Germline assignment: CDR1 SGHNT and CDR2 YYREEE (reference sequence). CDR3 length equals 13 residues. CDR3 bases: TGTGCCAGCAGCTTGGACAGGGGCACTGAAGCTTTCTTT. Its translation is CASSLDRGTEAFF.

V gene TRBV12-5 combines with J gene TRBJ1-2; the match to TRBD1 covers 8 bases. This CDR3 is 18 amino acids long. Germline trimming cut 3 bases from V and 5 bases from J; bases unmatched to any gene: 17. CDR1 and CDR2 (germline): LGHNT, FRNRAP. The CDR3 loop reads CASGLSPTAGQGRYGYTF. CDR3 DNA sequence: TGTGCTAGTGGTTTATCACCAACCGCTGGACAGGGTAGATATGGCTACACCTTC.

This clone was counted a few times. The chain combines TRBV9 with TRBJ2-7; 7 bases map to TRBD1. Germline values: CDR1 SGDLS, CDR2 YYNGEE. This CDR3 region has 13 residues. V lost 4 bases and J lost 0; bases outside the gene matches: 1. The CDR3 is CASSRDSSYEQYF. CDR3 coding DNA: TGTGCCAGCAGCCGGGACAGCTCCTACGAGCAGTACTTC.

The rearrangement uses TRBV28 and TRBJ2-2; tentatively, D is TRBD1 (6 bases). This CDR3 region has 14 residues. In germline, CDR1 is MDHEN, CDR2 SYDVKM. The ends were cut back, 4 bases at V and 10 bases at J, with 16 bases in the middle. The chain's CDR3 is CASSYRTQGPELFF. The CDR3 DNA reads as TGTGCCAGCAGTTACAGAACACAGGGACCGGAGCTGTTTTTT.

This rearrangement joins TRBV19 to TRBJ2-4; 8 bases match TRBD1. CDR1 and CDR2 (germline): LNHDA, SQIVND (reference sequence). The CDR3 totals 15 residues. The trim removed 11 bases at V and 0 bases at J, leaving 9 bases unmatched. CDR3 DNA sequence: TGTGCCGCAACAGGGGACAGGCGAGCCAAAAACATTCAGTACTTC. Translated, it gives CAATGDRRAKNIQYF.

Only one count was recorded for this clone. The rearrangement links TRBV6-4 to TRBJ1-5; 7 bases line up with TRBD1. V was clipped by 7 bases and J by 8 bases; unmatched bases: 14. This CDR3 is 15 amino acids long. Germline-derived CDR1 and CDR2 are MRHNA and SNTAGT. CDR3 in DNA: TGTGCCAGCAACCTTGACAGGGATATTGGTGAGCCCCAGCATTTT. Translation: CASNLDRDIGEPQHF.

This clone was recorded only once. In DNA, the CDR3 is TGTGCCAGCAGCCCTTTGGACAGCCAAGAGACCCAGTACTTC. As protein: CASSPLDSQETQYF. V gene TRBV27 combines with J gene TRBJ2-5, with a tentative D call TRBD1 (6 bases). This CDR3 spans 14 amino acids. V lost 6 bases, J lost 1 base, and 12 bases lay in between. Germline V gene data show CDR1 as MNHEY and CDR2 as SMNVEV (reference sequence).

The V and J genes are TRBV19 and TRBJ2-7, with 8 nucleotides matching TRBD1. The CDR3 runs 14 residues. V was pared by 4 bases and J by 7 bases, with 9 bases of the junction left unmatched. Germline CDR1 is LNHDA and CDR2 is SQIVND (reference sequence). In DNA form, the CDR3 reads TGTGCCAGTAGTAGGGGTCAGGGGGCGAAAGAGCAGTACTTC. Its protein product is CASSRGQGAKEQYF.

This clone was detected once. For the CDR3, the DNA is TGTGCTAGTGGTTTGGGGAGTTCCACAGATACGCAGTATTTT. Translating it yields CASGLGSSTDTQYF. V usage is TRBV12-5 and J usage is TRBJ2-3; no reliable D call. V dropped 1 base and J dropped 2 bases, with 7 bases sitting between them. CDR3 length: 14 amino acids. Germline CDR1 is LGHNT and CDR2 is FRNRAP.

In nucleotides, the CDR3 is TGTGCCTGGAGTCAGACGGGACTCACTAGGGAGCCCCAGCATTTT. This codes for CAWSQTGLTREPQHF. The V and J genes are TRBV30 and TRBJ1-5; tentatively, D is TRBD1 (5 bases). Germline loops: CDR1 GTSNPN, CDR2 SVGIG (reference sequence). V lost 2 bases and J 8 bases, leaving 19 bases between the germline ends. The CDR3 totals 15 residues.